One and the same sample provided the 8 T cell receptor beta chains below, sequenced in a study of blood T cells in healthy people across ages. For the second PCR, which ran for about 7 to 11 cycles, a sample-barcoded 5' primer and a J-beta primer mix were used. From the 5' RACE reads, TCRdb called clonotypes with MiXCR, one entry per CDR3 protein. The sample lists 800,000 or so distinct CDR3 sequences, 25% occurring once. These records were also assigned to another study, of T cells of mothers and their children.

Sequenced material: blood. The receptors here all came from a boy aged 5-17 years in good health.

The V and J genes are TRBV20-1 and TRBJ2-1; TRBD1 might be the D (5 bases). Germline CDR1 and CDR2: DFQATT and SNEGSKA (reference sequence). The CDR3 loop spans 12 amino acids. The germline V and J ends were trimmed by 5 bases and 3 bases, with 8 bases remaining between them. In DNA form, the CDR3 reads TGCAGTGCTGATGACAGCTACAATGAGCAGTTCTTC. It specifies CSADDSYNEQFF.

The rearrangement links TRBV11-2 to TRBJ1-1; TRBD1 agrees at 10 bases. Trimming at V came to 3 bases and at J to 7 bases, leaving 5 bases not matched to a gene. CDR1 is SGHAT and CDR2 is FQNNGV in the germline V gene. The CDR3 loop spans 14 amino acids. In nucleotides, the CDR3 is TGTGCCAGCAGCTTTGGGACAGGGGACTTTGAAGCTTTCTTT. Its protein product is CASSFGTGDFEAFF.

This chain connects TRBV4-1 to TRBJ2-3; D is possibly TRBD1 (5 bases). V lost 3 bases and J lost 5, with 18 bases in between. Per germline, CDR1 MGHRA and CDR2 YSYEKL. This CDR3 spans 16 amino acids. CDR3 coding DNA: TGCGCCAGCAGCCAGGCCTATGGGGTAAGGGGAGATACGCAGTATTTT. Translated: CASSQAYGVRGDTQYF.

This rearrangement joins TRBV6-4 to TRBJ2-1; 11 bases agree with TRBD2. CDR1 is MRHNA and CDR2 is SNTAGT in the germline V gene. This CDR3 region has 16 residues. The junction had 8 bases not matched to a gene; V was cut back by 3 bases and J by 7 bases. The CDR3, as DNA: TGTGCCAGCAGTGAGACTAGCGGGGCCCCCCAGAATGAGCAGTTCTTC. Its protein is CASSETSGAPQNEQFF.

The genes are TRBV27 and TRBJ2-2; D could derive from TRBD1 or TRBD2 (5 bases each). V was shortened by 2 bases and J by 3 bases, with 7 bases between the two germline ends. The germline V gene encodes CDR1 MNHEY and CDR2 SMNVEV (reference sequence). CDR3 length: 14 residues. The CDR3 coding sequence is TGTGCCAGCAGTTTAATGGGGGACACCGGGGAGCTGTTTTTT. Translation: CASSLMGDTGELFF.

This clonotype occurred a few times. The rearrangement links TRBV5-1 to TRBJ2-5, with 9 nucleotides matching TRBD1. V lost 4 bases and J lost 4; bases outside the gene matches: 8. Germline CDR1 and CDR2: SGHRS and YFSETQ. The CDR3 loop spans 15 amino acids. The CDR3 protein is CASSAGTGTGETQYF. CDR3 coding DNA: TGCGCCAGCAGCGCCGGGACAGGGACGGGAGAGACCCAGTACTTC.

V gene TRBV4-3 combines with J gene TRBJ2-3; TRBD2 is a possible D gene (6 bases). V dropped 1 base and J dropped 2 bases, with 13 bases sitting between them. The CDR3 extends over 16 amino acids. CDR1 and CDR2 from the germline V gene are LGHNA and YSLEER. The DNA of the CDR3 is TGCGCCAGCAGCCAAGCTACAAGGACTAACACAGATACGCAGTATTTT. The encoded protein is CASSQATRTNTDTQYF.

V gene TRBV5-1 combines with J gene TRBJ2-2; D is tentatively TRBD1 or TRBD2 (5 bases each). Germline CDR1 reads SGHRS; CDR2 reads YFSETQ. This CDR3 is built from 17 residues. Between the trimmed V and J ends, which lost 4 bases and 2 bases, there was a span of 18 bases. CDR3 DNA: TGCGCCAGCAGCGACCCCACCGGGACGGCTAACACCGGGGAGCTGTTTTTT. Its protein is CASSDPTGTANTGELFF. Combining the CDR3 with reference TRBV5-1 and TRBJ2-2 gives the whole variable domain KAGVTQTPRYLIKTRGQQVTLSCSPISGHRSVSWYQQTPGQGLQFLFEYFSETQRNKGNFPGRFSGRQFSNSRSEMNVSTLELGDSALYLCASSDPTGTANTGELFFGEGSRLTVL.